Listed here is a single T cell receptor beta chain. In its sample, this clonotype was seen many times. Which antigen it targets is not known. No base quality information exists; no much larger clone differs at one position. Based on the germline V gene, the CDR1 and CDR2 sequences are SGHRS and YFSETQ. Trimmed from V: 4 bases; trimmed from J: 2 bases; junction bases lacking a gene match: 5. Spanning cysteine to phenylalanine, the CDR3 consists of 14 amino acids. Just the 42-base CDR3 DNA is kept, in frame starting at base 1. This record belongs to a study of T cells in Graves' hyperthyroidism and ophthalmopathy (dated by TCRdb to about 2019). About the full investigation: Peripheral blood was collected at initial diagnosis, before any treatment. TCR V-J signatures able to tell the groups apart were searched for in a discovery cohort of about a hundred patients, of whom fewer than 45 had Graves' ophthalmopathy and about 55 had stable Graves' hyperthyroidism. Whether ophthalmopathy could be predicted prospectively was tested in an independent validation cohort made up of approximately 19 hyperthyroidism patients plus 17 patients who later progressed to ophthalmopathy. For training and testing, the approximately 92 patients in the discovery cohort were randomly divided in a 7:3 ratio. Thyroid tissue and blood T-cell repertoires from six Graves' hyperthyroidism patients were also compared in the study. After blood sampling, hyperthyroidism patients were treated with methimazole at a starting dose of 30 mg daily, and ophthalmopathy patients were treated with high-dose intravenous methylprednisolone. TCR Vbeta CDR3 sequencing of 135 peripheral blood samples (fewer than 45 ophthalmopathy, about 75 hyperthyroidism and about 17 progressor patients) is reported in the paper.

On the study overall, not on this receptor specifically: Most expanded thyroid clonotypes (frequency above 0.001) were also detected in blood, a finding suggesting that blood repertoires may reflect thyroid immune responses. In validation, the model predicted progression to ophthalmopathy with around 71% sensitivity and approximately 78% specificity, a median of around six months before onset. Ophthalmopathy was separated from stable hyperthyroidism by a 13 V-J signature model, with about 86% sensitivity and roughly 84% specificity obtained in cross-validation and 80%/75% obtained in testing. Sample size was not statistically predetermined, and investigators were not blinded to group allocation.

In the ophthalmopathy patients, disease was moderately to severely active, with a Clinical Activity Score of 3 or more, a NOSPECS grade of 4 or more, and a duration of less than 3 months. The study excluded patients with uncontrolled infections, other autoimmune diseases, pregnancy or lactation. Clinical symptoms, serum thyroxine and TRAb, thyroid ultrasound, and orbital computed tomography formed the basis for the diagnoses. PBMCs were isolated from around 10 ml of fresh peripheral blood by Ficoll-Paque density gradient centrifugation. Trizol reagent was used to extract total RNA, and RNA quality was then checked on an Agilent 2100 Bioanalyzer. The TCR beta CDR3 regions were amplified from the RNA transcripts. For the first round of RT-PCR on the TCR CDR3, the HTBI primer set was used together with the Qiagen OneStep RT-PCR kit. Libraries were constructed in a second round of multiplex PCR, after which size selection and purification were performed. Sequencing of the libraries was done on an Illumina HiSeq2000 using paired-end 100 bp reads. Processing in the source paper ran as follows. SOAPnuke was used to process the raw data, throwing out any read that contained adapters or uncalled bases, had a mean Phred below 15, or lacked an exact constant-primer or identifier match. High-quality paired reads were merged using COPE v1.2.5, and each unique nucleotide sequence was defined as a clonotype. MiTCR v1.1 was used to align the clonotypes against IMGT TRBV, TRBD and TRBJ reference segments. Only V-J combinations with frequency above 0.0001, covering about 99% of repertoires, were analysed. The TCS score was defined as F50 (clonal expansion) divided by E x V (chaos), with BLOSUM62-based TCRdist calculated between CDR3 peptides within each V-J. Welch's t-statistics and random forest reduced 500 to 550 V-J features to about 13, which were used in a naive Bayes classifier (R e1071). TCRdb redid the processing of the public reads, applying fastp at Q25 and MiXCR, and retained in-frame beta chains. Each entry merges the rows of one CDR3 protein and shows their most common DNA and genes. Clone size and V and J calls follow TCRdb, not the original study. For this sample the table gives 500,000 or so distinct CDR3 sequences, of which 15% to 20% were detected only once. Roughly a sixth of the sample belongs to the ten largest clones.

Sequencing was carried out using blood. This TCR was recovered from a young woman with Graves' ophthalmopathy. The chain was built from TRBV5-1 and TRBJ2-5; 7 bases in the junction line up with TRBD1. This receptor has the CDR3 CASSEATGQETQYF. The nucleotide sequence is TGCGCCAGCAGCGAAGCGACAGGGCAAGAGACCCAGTACTTC.